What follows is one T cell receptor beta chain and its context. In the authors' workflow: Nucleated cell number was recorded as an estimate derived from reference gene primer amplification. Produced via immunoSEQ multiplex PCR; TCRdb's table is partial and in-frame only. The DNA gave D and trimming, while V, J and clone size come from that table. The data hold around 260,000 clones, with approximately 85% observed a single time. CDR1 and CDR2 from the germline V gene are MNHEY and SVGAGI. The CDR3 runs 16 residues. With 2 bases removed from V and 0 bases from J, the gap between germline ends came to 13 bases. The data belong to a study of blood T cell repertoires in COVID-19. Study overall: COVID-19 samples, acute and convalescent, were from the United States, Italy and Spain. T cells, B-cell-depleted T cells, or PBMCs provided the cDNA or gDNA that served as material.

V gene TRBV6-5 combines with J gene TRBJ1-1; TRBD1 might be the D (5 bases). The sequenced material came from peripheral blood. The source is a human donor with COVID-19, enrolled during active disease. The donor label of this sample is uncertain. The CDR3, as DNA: TGTGCCAGCAGTTACGGCTTTGACAGCATGAACACTGAAGCTTTCTTT. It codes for CASSYGFDSMNTEAFF.